This T cell receptor (beta chain) was identified during a study of shared clonotypes between healthy human individuals. Germline trimming cut 2 bases from V and 5 bases from J; bases unmatched to any gene: 5. The CDR3 loop spans 14 amino acids. CDR1 and CDR2 (germline): MNHEY, SVGAGI. Using immunoSEQ multiplex PCR, the repertoire was profiled, and TCRdb retains in-frame clones only, with some absent. The repertoire holds some 2,000,000 clones, about 95% seen once, with 0.9% to 1.3% in the top ten. Concerning this clone: Its antigen is undetermined. At the DNA level, this CDR3 is encoded by other sequences in the same sample as well.

Study-wide points: Donors were few, which limited the genetic and exposure-history diversity represented.

Naivety among CD8 cells was defined by CD45RO negativity and positive CCR7 selection, thereby excluding terminally differentiated effector memory CD45RA+ cells. None of the donors, who were healthy HIV-negative adults, had recently had acute infections or vaccinations. Sequenced input: naive CD8+ T cells sorted from blood. This chain connects TRBV6-5 to TRBJ1-2; 7 bases are a match to TRBD1. The clonotype originates from a man aged 18-30 years in good health. CDR3 sequence: CASSYDREGYGYTF. DNA for the CDR3: TGTGCCAGCAGTTACGACAGGGAGGGGTATGGCTACACCTTC.